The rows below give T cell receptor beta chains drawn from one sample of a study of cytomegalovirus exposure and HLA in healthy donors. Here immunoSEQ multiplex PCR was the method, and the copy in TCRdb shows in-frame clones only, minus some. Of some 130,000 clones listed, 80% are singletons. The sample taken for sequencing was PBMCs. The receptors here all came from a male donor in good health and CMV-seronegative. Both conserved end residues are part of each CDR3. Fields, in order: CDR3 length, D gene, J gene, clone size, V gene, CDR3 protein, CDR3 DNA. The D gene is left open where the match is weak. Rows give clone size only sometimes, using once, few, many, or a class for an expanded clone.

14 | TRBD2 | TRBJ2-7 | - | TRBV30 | CAAQGGRTGYEQYF | TGTGCCGCTCAGGGCGGGAGGACGGGGTACGAGCAGTACTTC
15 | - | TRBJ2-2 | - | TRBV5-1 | CASSLAGPFAGELFF | TGCGCCAGCAGCTTGGCAGGGCCCTTCGCCGGGGAGCTGTTTTTT
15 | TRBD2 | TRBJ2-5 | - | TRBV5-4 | CASTMGLAGQETQYF | TGTGCCAGCACCATGGGACTAGCGGGGCAAGAGACCCAGTACTTC
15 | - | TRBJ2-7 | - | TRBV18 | CASSPDTEDLYEQYF | TGTGCCAGCTCACCCGACACGGAGGACCTCTACGAGCAGTACTTC
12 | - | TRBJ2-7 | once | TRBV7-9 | CASSAGQYEQYF | TGTGCCAGCAGCGCGGGACAGTACGAGCAGTACTTC
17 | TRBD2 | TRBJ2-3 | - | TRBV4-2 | CASSQVDSSGLTDTQYF | TGTGCCAGCAGCCAAGTTGATTCTAGCGGGTTAACAGATACGCAGTATTTT
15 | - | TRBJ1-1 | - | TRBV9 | CASSVVATGDTEAFF | TGTGCCAGCAGCGTAGTAGCAACAGGAGACACTGAAGCTTTCTTT
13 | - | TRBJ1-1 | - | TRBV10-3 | CAIMAGGGTEAFF | TGTGCCATCATGGCGGGGGGCGGCACTGAAGCTTTCTTT
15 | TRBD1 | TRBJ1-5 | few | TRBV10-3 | CAISEEDRGHQPQHF | TGTGCCATCAGTGAGGAGGACAGGGGGCATCAGCCCCAGCATTTT
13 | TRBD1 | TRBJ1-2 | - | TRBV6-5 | CASRGTGIYGYTF | TGTGCCAGCAGGGGGACAGGGATCTATGGCTACACCTTC
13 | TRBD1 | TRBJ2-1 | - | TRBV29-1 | CSVEGQTNNEQFF | TGCAGCGTTGAGGGACAGACTAACAATGAGCAGTTCTTC
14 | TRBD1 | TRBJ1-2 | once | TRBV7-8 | CASSLARTGYGYTF | TGTGCCAGCAGCTTAGCCAGGACAGGCTATGGCTACACCTTC
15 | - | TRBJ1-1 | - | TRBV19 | CASSVSGTLNTEAFF | TGTGCCAGTAGTGTCTCCGGGACACTTAACACTGAAGCTTTCTTT
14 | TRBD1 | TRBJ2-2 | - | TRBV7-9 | CASRPKTGTGELFF | TGTGCCAGCAGACCGAAGACAGGGACCGGGGAGCTGTTTTTT
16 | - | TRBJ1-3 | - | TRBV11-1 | CASSPRESVPGNTIYF | TGTGCCAGCAGCCCGCGTGAAAGTGTCCCTGGAAACACCATATATTTT
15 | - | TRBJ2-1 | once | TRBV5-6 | CASSLTSGAYNEQFF | TGTGCCAGCAGCTTGACGTCCGGGGCCTACAATGAGCAGTTCTTC
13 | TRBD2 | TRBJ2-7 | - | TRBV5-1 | CASSGLAGFEQYF | TGCGCCAGCAGTGGGCTAGCGGGATTTGAGCAGTACTTC
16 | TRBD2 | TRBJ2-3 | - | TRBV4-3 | CASSQDTSGSTDTQYF | TGCGCCAGCAGCCAAGATACTAGCGGGAGCACAGATACGCAGTATTTT
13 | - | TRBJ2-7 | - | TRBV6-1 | CASSPSYSYEQYF | TGTGCCAGCAGTCCTTCCTACTCCTACGAGCAGTACTTC
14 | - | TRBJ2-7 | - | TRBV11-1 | CASSFAPNPYEQYF | TGTGCCAGCAGCTTCGCCCCTAACCCCTACGAGCAGTACTTC
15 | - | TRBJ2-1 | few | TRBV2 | CASSEAWGVLNEQFF | TGTGCCAGCAGTGAAGCGTGGGGGGTGCTGAATGAGCAGTTCTTC
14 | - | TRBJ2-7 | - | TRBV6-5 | CASRIIQGRYEQYF | TGTGCCAGCAGAATCATACAGGGGAGGTACGAGCAGTACTTC
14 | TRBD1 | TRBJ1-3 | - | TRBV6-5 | CASSAGQVGNTIYF | TGTGCCAGCAGTGCGGGACAGGTTGGAAACACCATATATTTT
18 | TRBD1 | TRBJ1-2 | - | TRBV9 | CASSLSGTGSPGDYGYTF | TGTGCCAGCAGCTTATCCGGGACAGGAAGCCCCGGAGACTATGGCTACACCTTC
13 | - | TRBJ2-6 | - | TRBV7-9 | CASSPSGANGLTF | TGTGCCAGCAGTCCCTCTGGGGCCAACGGCCTGACTTTC
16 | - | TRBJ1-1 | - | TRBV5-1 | CASSSNYTGYWGRAFF | TGCGCCAGCAGCTCGAATTATACAGGGTATTGGGGTCGGGCTTTCTTT
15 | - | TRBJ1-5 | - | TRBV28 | CASRIWQQRNQPQHF | TGTGCCAGTAGAATCTGGCAACAGCGCAATCAGCCCCAGCATTTT
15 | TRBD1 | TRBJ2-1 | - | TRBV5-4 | CASSLGGTGRNEQFF | TGTGCCAGCAGCTTGGGTGGGACAGGGCGAAATGAGCAGTTCTTC
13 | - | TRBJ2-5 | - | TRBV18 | CASSPLPRETQYF | TGTGCCAGCTCACCATTGCCCCGGGAGACCCAGTACTTC
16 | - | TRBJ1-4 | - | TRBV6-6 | CASSVGTTPPREKLFF | TGTGCCAGCAGTGTCGGGACAACTCCACCCCGGGAAAAACTGTTTTTT
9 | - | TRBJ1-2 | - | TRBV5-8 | CASSLARTF | TGTGCCAGCAGCTTGGCCCGGACCTTC
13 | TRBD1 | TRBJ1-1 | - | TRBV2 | CASRISGQSEAFF | TGTGCCAGCAGAATCTCGGGACAGTCCGAAGCTTTCTTT
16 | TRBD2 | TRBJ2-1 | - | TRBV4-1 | CASSQDLLAGGRGGVF | TGCGCCAGCAGCCAAGATCTCCTAGCGGGGGGGCGGGGGGGAGTCTTC
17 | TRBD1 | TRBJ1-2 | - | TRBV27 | CASSRTGGRQANYGYTF | TGTGCCAGCAGCCGGACAGGGGGTAGACAAGCTAACTATGGCTACACCTTC
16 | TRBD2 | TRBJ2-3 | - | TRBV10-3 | CAISESTSGSTDTQYF | TGTGCCATCAGTGAGTCGACTAGCGGGAGCACAGATACGCAGTATTTT
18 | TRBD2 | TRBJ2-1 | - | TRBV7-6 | CASSLLAGYTPSYNEQFF | TGTGCCAGCAGCTTACTAGCGGGTTATACCCCATCCTACAATGAGCAGTTCTTC
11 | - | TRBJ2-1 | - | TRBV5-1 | CASRLYNEQFF | TGCGCCAGCAGGTTATACAATGAGCAGTTCTTC
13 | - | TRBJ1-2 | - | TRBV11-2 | CASSLGLNYGYTF | TGTGCCAGCAGCTTGGGGCTGAACTATGGCTACACCTTC
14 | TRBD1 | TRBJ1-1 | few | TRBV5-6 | CASSGTGLGTEAFF | TGTGCCAGCAGCGGGACAGGGTTAGGCACTGAAGCTTTCTTT
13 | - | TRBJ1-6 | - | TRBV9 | CASSVDKGENLHF | TGTGCCAGCAGCGTAGACAAGGGGGAGAACCTCCACTTT
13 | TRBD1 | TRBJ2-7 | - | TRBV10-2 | CASSPGQTYEQYF | TGCGCCAGCAGCCCGGGACAGACCTATGAGCAGTACTTC